The 13 T cell receptor beta chains presented below share a single source sample, sequenced in a study of cytomegalovirus exposure and HLA in healthy donors. PCR used 60 Vbeta primers and 13 Jbeta primers. Data came from immunoSEQ multiplex PCR; TCRdb stores just in-frame clones and leaves some out. Among about 170,000 clones listed, about four fifths were seen once. The sequenced sample was PBMCs. Receptor source: a woman in her 50s in good health and CMV-seropositive.

The J gene is TRBJ2-7, the V gene TRBV5-1; 7 nucleotides match TRBD1. The V gene end was trimmed by 4 bases and the J gene end by 6 bases; junction bases not matched to a gene: 16. Germline CDR1 reads SGHRS; CDR2 reads YFSETQ. The CDR3 is 16 amino acids. The DNA of the CDR3 is TGCGCCAGCAGCATTACAGGGGCCACACTGAGGGGCGAGCAGTACTTC. It codes for CASSITGATLRGEQYF.

This chain connects TRBV6-5 to TRBJ1-4; TRBD1 matches at 7 bases. Per germline, CDR1 MNHEY and CDR2 SVGAGI. This CDR3 contains 14 residues. After removal of 6 bases from V and 6 bases from J, the junction contained 7 bases not matched to a gene. CDR3 protein: CASSRTGVYEKLFF. The CDR3 nucleotides are TGTGCCAGCAGCCGTACAGGGGTGTATGAAAAACTGTTTTTT.

J is TRBJ1-2 and V is TRBV6-5; the D gene is possibly TRBD1 (6 bases). This CDR3 is built from 15 residues. Germline values: CDR1 MNHEY, CDR2 SVGAGI. V lost 6 bases, J lost 0 bases, and 14 bases lay in between. CDR3 DNA: TGTGCCAGCAGATCTCCGGGACAAACTAACTATGGCTACACCTTC. Translating it yields CASRSPGQTNYGYTF.

The V gene is TRBV2, the J gene TRBJ2-1, with unresolved D. The ends were cut back, 7 bases at V and 4 bases at J, with 5 bases in the middle. This CDR3 comprises 11 residues. Germline values: CDR1 SNHLY, CDR2 FYNNEI. CDR3 sequence (DNA): TGTGCCAGCACCCCATACAATGAGCAGTTCTTC. Its translation: CASTPYNEQFF.

The chain employs TRBV27 and TRBJ1-3; 9 bases align to TRBD1. CDR1 MNHEY and CDR2 SMNVEV come from the germline V gene (reference sequence). After removal of 6 bases from V and 4 bases from J, the junction contained 10 bases not matched to a gene. This CDR3 has 16 amino acids. The CDR3 DNA reads as TGTGCCAGCAGAAGGGCCGGGACAGGGACGGGAAACACCATATATTTT. The encoded protein is CASRRAGTGTGNTIYF.

This clone was found a few times. One end of the junction varies from germline; a read error may be responsible. This chain links TRBV7-9 with TRBJ2-3, with D tentatively TRBD2 (6 bases). The germline CDR1 and CDR2 sequences are SEHNR and FQNEAQ (reference sequence). The CDR3 is 12 residues long. CDR3 nucleotides: TGTTCCAGCAGCTTTTTGGGGCGGGGGCAGTATTTT. This gives the protein CSSSFLGRGQYF.

This chain connects TRBV6-1 to TRBJ1-5; D is uncertain. The CDR3 runs to 14 residues. The V and J ends lost 7 bases and 0 bases respectively, with 10 bases between them. Looked up from germline, CDR1 is MNHNS and CDR2 is SASEGT. CDR3 nucleotides: TGTGCCAGCATAACAGCATATAGCAATCAGCCCCAGCATTTT. Translation: CASITAYSNQPQHF.

The V call is TRBV14, the J call TRBJ2-3, with 7 nucleotides matching TRBD1. The CDR3 runs 21 residues. Germline V lookup: CDR1 SGHDN, CDR2 FVKESK. Germline trimming cut 4 bases from V and 0 bases from J; bases unmatched to any gene: 22. CDR3 DNA sequence: TGTGCCAGCAGCCCCCACTTACGGCCGAGACAGGGCGTGGGTAGCACAGATACGCAGTATTTT. Its protein product is CASSPHLRPRQGVGSTDTQYF.

The V call is TRBV6-1, the J call TRBJ2-1; perhaps TRBD1 as D (5 bases). The germline V gene encodes CDR1 MNHNS and CDR2 SASEGT. The CDR3 runs 14 residues. V lost 3 bases and J 7 bases, leaving 13 bases between the germline ends. CDR3 residues: CASSDWQGTNEQFF. CDR3 DNA sequence: TGTGCCAGCAGTGATTGGCAGGGAACGAATGAGCAGTTCTTC.

This clone was detected only once. The CDR3 loop reads CASSYGQRYGYTF. CDR3 bases: TGTGCCAGCAGTTACGGACAGCGCTATGGCTACACCTTC. This sequence joins TRBV6-5 and TRBJ1-2; weak D call: TRBD1 (6 bases). The CDR3 totals 13 residues. V shed 2 bases and J shed 4 bases, with 8 bases lying between them. Germline V CDR1 and CDR2: MNHEY, SVGAGI.

V and J are TRBV19 and TRBJ2-3; 7 positions match TRBD2. Germline-derived CDR1 and CDR2 are LNHDA and SQIVND (reference sequence). Losses at the gene ends were 3 bases for V and 5 bases for J; bases not matched to a gene: 5. This CDR3 region has 14 residues. Here the CDR3 DNA reads TGTGCCAGTAGTATTGGGAGGGGCCTAGATACGCAGTATTTT. Encoded protein: CASSIGRGLDTQYF.

The rearrangement uses TRBV28 and TRBJ2-6; 8 bases agree with TRBD1. Germline CDR1 MDHEN, CDR2 SYDVKM. V lost 6 bases, J lost 0 bases, and 4 bases stayed unmatched. The CDR3 runs 16 residues. DNA of the CDR3: TGTGCCAGCAGGGGACAGGCAAGCTCTGGGGCCAACGTCCTGACTTTC. Protein sequence: CASRGQASSGANVLTF.

The V gene is TRBV7-2, the J gene TRBJ1-2; 7 bases line up with TRBD1. The ends lost 1 base at V and 3 bases at J; junction bases unmatched: 2. Germline V CDR1 and CDR2: SGHTA, FQGNSA. The CDR3 length is 14 residues. The CDR3: CASSLGQGDYGYTF. The CDR3 nucleotides are TGTGCCAGCAGCTTAGGGCAGGGGGACTATGGCTACACCTTC.